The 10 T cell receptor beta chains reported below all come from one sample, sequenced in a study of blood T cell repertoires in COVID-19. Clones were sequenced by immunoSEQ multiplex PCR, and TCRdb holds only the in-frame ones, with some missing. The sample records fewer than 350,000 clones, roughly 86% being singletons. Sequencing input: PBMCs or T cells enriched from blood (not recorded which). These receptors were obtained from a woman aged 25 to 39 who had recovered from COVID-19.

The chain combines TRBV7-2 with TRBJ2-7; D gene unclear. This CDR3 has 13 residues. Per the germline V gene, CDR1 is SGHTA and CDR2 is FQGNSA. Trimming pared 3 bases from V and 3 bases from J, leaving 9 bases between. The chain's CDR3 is CASSFDPGYEQYF. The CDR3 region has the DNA TGTGCCAGCAGCTTCGACCCGGGCTACGAGCAGTACTTC.

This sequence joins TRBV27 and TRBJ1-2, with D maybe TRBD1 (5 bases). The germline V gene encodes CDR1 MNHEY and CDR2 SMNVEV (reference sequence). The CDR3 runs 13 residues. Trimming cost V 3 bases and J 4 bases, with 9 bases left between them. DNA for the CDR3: TGTGCCAGCAGTTTGGGGGGTGCCTATGGCTACACCTTC. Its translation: CASSLGGAYGYTF.

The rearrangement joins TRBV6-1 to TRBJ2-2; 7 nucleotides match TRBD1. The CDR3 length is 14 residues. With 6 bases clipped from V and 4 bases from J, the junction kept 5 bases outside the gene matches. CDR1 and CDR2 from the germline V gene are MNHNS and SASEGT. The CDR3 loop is CASSLTGSTGELFF. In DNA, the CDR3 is TGTGCCAGCAGCCTGACAGGGTCCACCGGGGAGCTGTTTTTT.

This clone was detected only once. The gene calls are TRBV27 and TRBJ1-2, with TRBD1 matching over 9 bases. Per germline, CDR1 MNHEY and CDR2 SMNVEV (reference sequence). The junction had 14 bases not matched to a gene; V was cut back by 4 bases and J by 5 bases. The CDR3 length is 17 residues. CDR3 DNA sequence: TGTGCCAGCAGTTCCGGACCCGGGACAGGGTATTGGTATGGCTACACCTTC. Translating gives CASSSGPGTGYWYGYTF.

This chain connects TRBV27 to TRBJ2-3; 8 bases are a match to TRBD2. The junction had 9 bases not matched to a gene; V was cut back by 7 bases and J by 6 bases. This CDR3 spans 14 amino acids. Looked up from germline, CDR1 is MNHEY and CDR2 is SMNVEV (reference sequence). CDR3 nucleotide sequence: TGTGCCAGCACTTCGGGGGGGTCGTCGGATACGCAGTATTTT. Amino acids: CASTSGGSSDTQYF.

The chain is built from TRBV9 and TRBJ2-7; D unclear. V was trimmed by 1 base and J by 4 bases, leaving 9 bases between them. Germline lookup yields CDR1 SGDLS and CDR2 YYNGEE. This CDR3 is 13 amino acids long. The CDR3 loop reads CASSVSPLYEQYF. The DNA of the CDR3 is TGTGCCAGCAGCGTATCCCCCCTTTACGAGCAGTACTTC.

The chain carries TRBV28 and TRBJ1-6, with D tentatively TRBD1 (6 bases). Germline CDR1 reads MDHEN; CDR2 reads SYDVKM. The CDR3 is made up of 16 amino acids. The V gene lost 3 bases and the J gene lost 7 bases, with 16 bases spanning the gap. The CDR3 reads CASSFGSPRGNSPLHF. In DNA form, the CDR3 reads TGTGCCAGCAGTTTCGGCAGCCCCAGGGGAAATTCACCCCTCCACTTT.

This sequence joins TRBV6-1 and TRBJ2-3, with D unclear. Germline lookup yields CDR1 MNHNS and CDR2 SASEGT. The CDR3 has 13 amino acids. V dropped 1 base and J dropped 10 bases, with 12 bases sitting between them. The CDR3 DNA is TGTGCCAGCAGTGAAGATCCCCATAGTCCGCAGTATTTT. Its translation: CASSEDPHSPQYF.

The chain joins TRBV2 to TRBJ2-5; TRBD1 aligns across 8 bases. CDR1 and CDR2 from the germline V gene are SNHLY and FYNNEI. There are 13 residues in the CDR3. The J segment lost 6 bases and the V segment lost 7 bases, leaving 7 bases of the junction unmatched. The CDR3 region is CASMGQVKKTQYF. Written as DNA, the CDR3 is TGTGCCAGCATGGGACAGGTAAAGAAGACCCAGTACTTC.

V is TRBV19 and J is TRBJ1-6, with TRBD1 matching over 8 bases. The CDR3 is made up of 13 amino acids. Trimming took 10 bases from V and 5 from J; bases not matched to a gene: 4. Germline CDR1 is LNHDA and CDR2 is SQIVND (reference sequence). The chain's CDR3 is CAIGQGHNSPLHF. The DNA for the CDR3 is TGTGCCATCGGACAGGGCCATAATTCACCCCTCCACTTT.